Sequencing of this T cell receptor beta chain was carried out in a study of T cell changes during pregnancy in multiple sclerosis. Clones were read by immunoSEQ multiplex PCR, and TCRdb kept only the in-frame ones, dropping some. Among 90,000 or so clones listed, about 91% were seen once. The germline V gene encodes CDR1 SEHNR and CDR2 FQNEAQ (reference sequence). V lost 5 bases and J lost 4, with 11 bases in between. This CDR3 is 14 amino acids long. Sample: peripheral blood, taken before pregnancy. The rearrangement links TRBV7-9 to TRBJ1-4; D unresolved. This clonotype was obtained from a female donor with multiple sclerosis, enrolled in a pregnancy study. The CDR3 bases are TGTGCCAGCAGCCGCCGGGTATATAATGAAAAACTGTTTTTT. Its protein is CASSRRVYNEKLFF.